The 12 T cell receptor beta chains in this list originate from one sample, sequenced in a study of blood T cell repertoires in COVID-19. TCRdb's copy holds only in-frame clones and misses some; the assay was immunoSEQ multiplex PCR. The table shows 180,000 or so clones, with 89% occurring only once. Sequencing was carried out using peripheral blood. The receptors here all came from a man in his forties or fifties with acute or convalescent COVID-19.

The rearrangement links TRBV3-1 (or the pseudogene TRBV3-2) to TRBJ2-7; TRBD2 matches at 8 bases. Per germline, CDR1 LGHDT and CDR2 YNNKEL (reference sequence). The CDR3 loop spans 13 amino acids. With V trimmed by 3 bases and J by 12 bases, 10 bases remained unmatched. The DNA of the CDR3 is TGTGCCAGCAGCCAGCTTGGGGGAGGACTAGCGTACTTC. Translating gives CASSQLGGGLAYF.

The rearrangement joins TRBV28 to TRBJ1-5; 8 bases line up with TRBD1. There are 14 residues in the CDR3. V gave up 5 bases and J gave up 8 bases; unmatched junction bases: 8. From germline, CDR1 is MDHEN and CDR2 SYDVKM. DNA for the CDR3: TGTGCCAGCAGTCGTGGACAGGGAAGGGAGCCCCAGCATTTT. Its protein product is CASSRGQGREPQHF.

V gene TRBV5-4 combines with J gene TRBJ1-2; TRBD1 matches 7 bases. V shed 0 bases and J 1 base; nucleotides not matched to a gene: 12. The CDR3 consists of 18 residues. Germline V gene sequence: CDR1 SGHNT, CDR2 YYREEE (reference sequence). The chain's CDR3 is CASSLDGTASGDNYGYTF. The CDR3 DNA reads as TGTGCCAGCAGCTTGGACGGGACAGCATCAGGGGATAACTATGGCTACACCTTC.

The chain has TRBV6-2 or TRBV6-3 and TRBJ1-5, with 9 bases matching TRBD1. Germline assignment: CDR1 MNHEY and CDR2 SVGEGT. V lost 4 bases, J lost 4 bases, and 8 bases stayed unmatched. This CDR3 spans 16 amino acids. The CDR3 reads CASSSLDRGGNQPQHF. As DNA, the CDR3 is TGTGCCAGCAGTTCATTGGACAGGGGCGGGAATCAGCCCCAGCATTTT.

The J gene is TRBJ1-5, the V gene TRBV27, with 8 bases that match TRBD1. J was trimmed by 4 bases and V by 3 bases; bases with no gene match: 2. The germline V gene encodes CDR1 MNHEY and CDR2 SMNVEV (reference sequence). CDR3 length equals 14 residues. CDR3 nucleotide sequence: TGTGCCAGCAGTTTCGGGACAGGTAATCAGCCCCAGCATTTT. Encoded protein: CASSFGTGNQPQHF.

V and J are TRBV7-3 and TRBJ2-3; tentative D call: TRBD2 (7 bases). Germline assignment: CDR1 SGHTA and CDR2 FQGTGA. The CDR3 covers 15 residues. V lost 3 bases to trimming and J lost 2 bases, with 12 bases between them. CDR3 coding DNA: TGTGCCAGCAGCTTTAGGGGGGGACACACAGATACGCAGTATTTT. Encoded protein: CASSFRGGHTDTQYF.

This chain links TRBV30 with TRBJ1-2, with TRBD1 as a possible D gene (5 bases). The germline CDR1 and CDR2 sequences are GTSNPN and SVGIG (reference sequence). The ends were cut back, 3 bases at V and 8 bases at J, with 25 bases in the middle. The CDR3 has 16 residues. DNA for the CDR3: TGTGCCTGGAGACTGAAGGGAGGACCACGAAGGGACGGCTACACCTTC. This sequence encodes CAWRLKGGPRRDGYTF. The variable domain in full, with the rest retrieved from reference TRBV30 and TRBJ1-2, is SQTIHQWPATLVQPVGSPLSLECTVEGTSNPNLYWYRQAAGRGLQLLFYSVGIGQISSEVPQNLSASRPQDRQFILSSKKLLLSDSGFYLCAWRLKGGPRRDGYTFGSGTRLTVV.

The rearrangement joins TRBV7-2 to TRBJ1-5, with D perhaps TRBD1 (5 bases). The CDR3 runs to 14 residues. Germline-derived CDR1 and CDR2 are SGHTA and FQGNSA. The V end was cut by 1 base, the J end by 4 bases, with 8 bases between. CDR3 sequence: CASSLETVNQPQHF. CDR3 nucleotides: TGTGCCAGCAGCTTAGAGACAGTTAATCAGCCCCAGCATTTT.

The rearrangement uses TRBV11-2 and TRBJ2-5; D is ambiguous. The CDR3 consists of 14 residues. Trimming took off 7 bases at V and 1 base at J, with 13 bases between the two ends. Germline loops: CDR1 SGHAT, CDR2 FQNNGV. The CDR3 sequence: CASTRAQIQETQYF. DNA of the CDR3: TGTGCCAGCACCCGAGCACAGATCCAAGAGACCCAGTACTTC.

The chain carries TRBV12-3 or TRBV12-4 and TRBJ2-7; D gene uncertain. The V gene lost 7 bases and the J gene lost 2 bases, with 12 bases spanning the gap. This CDR3 comprises 13 residues. CDR3: CASTRKPTYEQYF. The CDR3 nucleotides read TGTGCCAGCACGCGTAAGCCCACCTACGAGCAGTACTTC.

This chain links TRBV9 with TRBJ2-1; D is perhaps TRBD2 (6 bases). V was shortened by 0 bases and J by 5 bases, with 12 bases between the two germline ends. CDR1 is SGDLS and CDR2 is YYNGEE in the germline V gene. The CDR3 runs 15 residues. In DNA, the CDR3 is TGTGCCAGCAGCGTAGTGGCTAGCGAAAACAATGAGCAGTTCTTC. It encodes CASSVVASENNEQFF.

This chain connects TRBV21-1 to TRBJ2-7; the DNA was not compared with TRBD2, the D call given in the table. TRBV21-1 is a pseudogene. This CDR3 has 17 residues. CDR3 protein: CASSTGRPSGVSYEQYF. CDR3 nucleotide sequence: TGTGCCAGCAGCACGGGACGGCCAAGCGGGGTCTCCTACGAGCAGTACTTC.